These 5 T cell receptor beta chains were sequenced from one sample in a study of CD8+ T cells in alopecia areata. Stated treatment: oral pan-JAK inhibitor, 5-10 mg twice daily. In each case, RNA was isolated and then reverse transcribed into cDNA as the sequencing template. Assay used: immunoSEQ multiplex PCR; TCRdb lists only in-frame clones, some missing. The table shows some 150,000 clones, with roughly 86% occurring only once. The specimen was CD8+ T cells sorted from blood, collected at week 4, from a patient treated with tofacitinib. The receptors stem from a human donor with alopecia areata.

CDR3 protein: CSVYLPQGHTNTEAFF. The CDR3 nucleotides are TGCAGCGTCTACCTTCCCCAGGGCCACACGAACACTGAAGCTTTCTTT. V gene TRBV29-1 combines with J gene TRBJ1-1; D possibly corresponds to TRBD1 (5 bases). Germline CDR1 and CDR2: SQVTM and ANQGSEA. V lost 6 bases and J lost 1, with 21 bases in between. CDR3 length: 16 amino acids.

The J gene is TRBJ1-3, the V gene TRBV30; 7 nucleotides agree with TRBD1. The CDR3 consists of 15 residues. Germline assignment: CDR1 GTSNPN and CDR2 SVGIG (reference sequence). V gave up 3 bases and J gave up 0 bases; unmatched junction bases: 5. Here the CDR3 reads CAWRPGGTSGNTIYF. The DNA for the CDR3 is TGTGCCTGGAGACCAGGGGGAACCTCTGGAAACACCATATATTTT.

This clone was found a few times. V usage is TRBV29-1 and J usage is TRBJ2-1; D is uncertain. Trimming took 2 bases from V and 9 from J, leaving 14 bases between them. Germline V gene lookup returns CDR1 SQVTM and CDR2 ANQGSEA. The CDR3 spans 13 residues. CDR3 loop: CSVESESPGEQFF. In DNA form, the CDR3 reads TGCAGCGTTGAATCGGAGTCGCCCGGTGAGCAGTTCTTC.

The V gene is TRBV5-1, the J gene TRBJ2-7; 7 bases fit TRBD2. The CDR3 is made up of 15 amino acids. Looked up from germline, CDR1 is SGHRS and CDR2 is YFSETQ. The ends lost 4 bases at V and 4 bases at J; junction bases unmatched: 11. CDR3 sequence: CASSTYASGEYEQYF. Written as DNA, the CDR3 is TGCGCCAGCAGCACATACGCCAGCGGGGAATACGAGCAGTACTTC.

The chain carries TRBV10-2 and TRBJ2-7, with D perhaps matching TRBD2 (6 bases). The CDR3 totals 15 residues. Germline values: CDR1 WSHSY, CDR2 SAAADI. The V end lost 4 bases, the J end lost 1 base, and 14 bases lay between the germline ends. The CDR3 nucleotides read TGCGCCAGCAGTGCCCCGCAGGGAGGTTCCTACGAGCAGTACTTC. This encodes CASSAPQGGSYEQYF.